The 21 T cell receptor beta chains below were found in one sample sequenced in a study of blood T cell repertoires in COVID-19. Clones were sequenced by immunoSEQ multiplex PCR, and TCRdb holds only the in-frame ones, with some missing. The sample shows about 89,000 clones, approximately 86% of them seen only once. Sequences were obtained from peripheral blood. These receptors came from a male donor with acute or convalescent COVID-19.

The chain is built from TRBV28 and TRBJ1-4, with unresolved D. CDR3 length: 11 residues. V dropped 6 bases and J dropped 11 bases, with 10 bases sitting between them. Germline V gives CDR1 MDHEN, CDR2 SYDVKM. This chain's CDR3 is CASSSSGKLFF. Here the CDR3 DNA reads TGTGCCAGCAGCAGTTCCGGGAAACTGTTTTTT.

V and J are TRBV15 and TRBJ2-7; 10 bases are a match to TRBD1. With V trimmed by 1 base and J by 7 bases, 7 bases remained unmatched. This CDR3 has 15 residues. CDR1 is LNHNV and CDR2 is YYDKDF in the germline V gene (reference sequence). The CDR3, as DNA: TGTGCCACCAGCAGAGTCGGGACAGGGGTTGGGGAGCAGTACTTC. Its protein product is CATSRVGTGVGEQYF.

The J gene is TRBJ2-7, the V gene TRBV19; 8 bases map to TRBD1. Looked up from germline, CDR1 is LNHDA and CDR2 is SQIVND (reference sequence). V was pared by 4 bases and J by 2 bases, with 13 bases of the junction left unmatched. The CDR3 runs 17 residues. CDR3: CASSKQGVGAKTYEQYF. The CDR3 DNA reads as TGTGCCAGTAGTAAACAGGGGGTCGGGGCGAAAACCTACGAGCAGTACTTC.

A word on this clone: Germline is not matched at one junction end, which may reflect a read error. The rearrangement links TRBV5-1 to TRBJ1-4; TRBD1 agrees at 7 bases. This CDR3 comprises 15 residues. In germline, CDR1 is SGHRS, CDR2 YFSETQ. This CDR3 is CTSSWKGAPNEKLFF. The CDR3 nucleotides are TGCACCAGCAGCTGGAAGGGGGCGCCTAATGAAAAACTGTTTTTT.

The chain employs TRBV11-2 and TRBJ1-2; 8 nucleotides agree with TRBD1. The CDR3 is 13 residues long. Germline V gene sequence: CDR1 SGHAT, CDR2 FQNNGV. V lost 4 bases, J lost 4 bases, and 2 bases stayed unmatched. The CDR3 DNA reads as TGTGCCAGCAGCTCGCAGGGGGCCTATGGCTACACCTTC. Translated, it gives CASSSQGAYGYTF.

This clone showed up just once. The gene calls are TRBV29-1 and TRBJ1-2; D possibly corresponds to TRBD1 (6 bases). Trimming removed 1 base at V and 8 bases at J, with 20 bases between. This CDR3 region has 15 residues. Per the germline V gene, CDR1 is SQVTM and CDR2 is ANQGSEA. As DNA, the CDR3 is TGCAGCGTTGAAGGAGGGGCGTCAGGGGTCGGGGGCTACACCTTC. The encoded protein is CSVEGGASGVGGYTF.

The chain recombines TRBV19 with TRBJ2-3; D may be TRBD2 (6 bases). CDR1 LNHDA and CDR2 SQIVND come from the germline V gene (reference sequence). The CDR3 extends over 17 amino acids. Trimming took 8 bases from V and 0 from J, leaving 21 bases between them. The CDR3 loop is CASAPLGLARSTDTQYF. CDR3 DNA: TGTGCCAGTGCCCCTCTTGGGCTAGCGAGAAGCACAGATACGCAGTATTTT.

This clone was detected only once. This chain joins TRBV20-1 and TRBJ1-2; D may be TRBD1 (5 bases). Looked up from germline, CDR1 is DFQATT and CDR2 is SNEGSKA (reference sequence). CDR3 length equals 11 residues. The ends were cut back, 4 bases at V and 10 bases at J, with 13 bases in the middle. CDR3 sequence reads: CSAKIPGLYTF. The CDR3 coding sequence is TGCAGTGCTAAAATTCCGGGACTCTACACCTTC.

J is TRBJ1-5 and V is TRBV7-8; D possibly corresponds to TRBD1 (5 bases). Germline-derived CDR1 and CDR2 are SGHVS and FQNEAQ. The CDR3 covers 14 residues. Between the trimmed V and J ends, which lost 3 bases and 6 bases, there was a span of 12 bases. The CDR3 DNA follows: TGTGCCAGCAGCTTCTCGGGGGGGGGTCAGCCCCAGCATTTT. It translates to CASSFSGGGQPQHF.

The V and J genes are TRBV6-5 and TRBJ1-2; 9 bases agree with TRBD1. Germline V gene sequence: CDR1 MNHEY, CDR2 SVGAGI. V trimming: 10 bases; J trimming: 8 bases; junction bases outside the gene matches: 14. There are 14 residues in the CDR3. CDR3 sequence: CAIKRPGQGTGYTF. The CDR3, as DNA: TGTGCCATCAAGCGTCCGGGACAGGGAACCGGCTACACCTTC.

The chain recombines TRBV11-2 with TRBJ2-4; weak D call: TRBD1 (5 bases). Germline V gene data show CDR1 as SGHAT and CDR2 as FQNNGV. Trimming stripped 5 bases from V and 5 bases from J, with 16 bases between. The CDR3 totals 15 residues. The CDR3: CASSTLQGLENIQYF. The CDR3 DNA reads TGTGCCAGCAGCACCCTTCAGGGATTAGAAAACATTCAGTACTTC.

The V gene is TRBV6-4, the J gene TRBJ2-2; D is possibly TRBD1 (7 bases). The CDR3 totals 14 residues. Germline loops: CDR1 MRHNA, CDR2 SNTAGT. Trimming removed 5 bases at V and 4 bases at J, with 11 bases between. CDR3 protein: CASSPQGGTGELFF. CDR3 sequence (DNA): TGTGCCAGCAGTCCGCAGGGGGGCACCGGGGAGCTGTTTTTT.

The chain links TRBV7-9 to TRBJ2-7; 7 positions match TRBD1. The V and J ends lost 5 bases and 7 bases, in that order; junction bases with no gene match: 8. Per germline, CDR1 SEHNR and CDR2 FQNEAQ (reference sequence). There are 13 residues in the CDR3. The CDR3 reads CASSQDRAREQYF. CDR3 in DNA: TGTGCCAGCAGCCAAGACAGGGCGCGTGAGCAGTACTTC.

A single count supports this clone. The chain combines TRBV12-3 or TRBV12-4 with TRBJ2-2, with TRBD1 identical over 7 bases. With 6 bases clipped from V and 8 bases from J, the junction kept 6 bases outside the gene matches. CDR3 length equals 13 residues. CDR3 DNA sequence: TGTGCCAGCAGCCTGACAGGGTCGGGGGAGCTGTTTTTT. This translates into CASSLTGSGELFF.

The chain is built from TRBV10-3 and TRBJ2-2, with 7 bases fitting TRBD1. This CDR3 spans 15 amino acids. Germline V gene lookup returns CDR1 ENHRY and CDR2 SYGVKD. J gave up 1 base and V 6 bases, and 5 bases lay outside the gene matches. The CDR3 DNA reads as TGTGCCATCAGGGAGGACAGGAGGAACACCGGGGAGCTGTTTTTT. Translated, it gives CAIREDRRNTGELFF.

This chain uses TRBV11-1 with TRBJ2-6, with a tentative D call TRBD1 (5 bases). The V gene's germline CDR1 is SGHAT and CDR2 FQDESV (reference sequence). Trimming removed 5 bases from V and 0 bases from J, with 11 bases in between. This CDR3 contains 16 residues. CDR3: CASSARAVSGANVLTF. CDR3 DNA sequence: TGTGCCAGCAGCGCCAGGGCCGTCTCTGGGGCCAACGTCCTGACTTTC.

This sequence joins TRBV6-6 and TRBJ2-1, with a weak D call TRBD1 (7 bases). Germline values: CDR1 MNHNY, CDR2 SVGAGI (reference sequence). CDR3 length: 15 residues. V was shortened by 6 bases and J by 6 bases, with 18 bases between the two germline ends. CDR3 in DNA: TGTGCCAGCAGCAGCCGGGGGACAGATGGCAATGAGCAGTTCTTC. Translation gives CASSSRGTDGNEQFF.

This chain joins TRBV15 and TRBJ2-7; the match to TRBD1 covers 9 bases. The CDR3 length is 15 residues. Germline lookup yields CDR1 LNHNV and CDR2 YYDKDF (reference sequence). The J segment lost 2 bases and the V segment lost 3 bases, leaving 5 bases of the junction unmatched. The chain's CDR3 is CATSSPGQGTYEQYF. Here the CDR3 DNA reads TGTGCCACCAGCAGTCCGGGACAGGGTACCTACGAGCAGTACTTC.

The CDR3 loop is CSVETGGYGYTF. The CDR3 DNA follows: TGCAGCGTTGAAACAGGAGGGTATGGCTACACCTTC. The chain couples TRBV29-1 to TRBJ1-2, with D perhaps TRBD1 (5 bases). V lost 2 bases, J lost 5 bases, and 9 bases lay in between. Per the germline V gene, CDR1 is SQVTM and CDR2 is ANQGSEA. This CDR3 has 12 residues.

The chain carries TRBV3-1 (or the pseudogene TRBV3-2) and TRBJ2-3; possible D gene TRBD2, 6 bases. Germline V CDR1 and CDR2: LGHDT, YNNKEL (reference sequence). CDR3 length equals 12 residues. Trimming cost V 4 bases and J 13 bases, with 15 bases left between them. CDR3 in amino acids: CASSLTGENEYF. CDR3 in DNA: TGTGCCAGCAGCCTGACGGGGGAAAACGAGTATTTT.

Concerning this clone itself: A junction boundary mismatches the germline segment, possibly from a read error. The J gene is TRBJ1-1, the V gene TRBV5-1; D not resolved. Germline lookup yields CDR1 SGHRS and CDR2 YFSETQ. The CDR3 runs to 14 residues. The CDR3: CASSPRAGEGETFF. Here the CDR3 DNA reads TGCGCCAGCAGCCCACGGGCAGGAGAGGGTGAAACTTTCTTT. Filled out from reference TRBV5-1 and TRBJ1-1, the complete variable domain reads KAGVTQTPRYLIKTRGQQVTLSCSPISGHRSVSWYQQTPGQGLQFLFEYFSETQRNKGNFPGRFSGRQFSNSRSEMNVSTLELGDSALYLCASSPRAGEGETFFGQGTRLTVV.